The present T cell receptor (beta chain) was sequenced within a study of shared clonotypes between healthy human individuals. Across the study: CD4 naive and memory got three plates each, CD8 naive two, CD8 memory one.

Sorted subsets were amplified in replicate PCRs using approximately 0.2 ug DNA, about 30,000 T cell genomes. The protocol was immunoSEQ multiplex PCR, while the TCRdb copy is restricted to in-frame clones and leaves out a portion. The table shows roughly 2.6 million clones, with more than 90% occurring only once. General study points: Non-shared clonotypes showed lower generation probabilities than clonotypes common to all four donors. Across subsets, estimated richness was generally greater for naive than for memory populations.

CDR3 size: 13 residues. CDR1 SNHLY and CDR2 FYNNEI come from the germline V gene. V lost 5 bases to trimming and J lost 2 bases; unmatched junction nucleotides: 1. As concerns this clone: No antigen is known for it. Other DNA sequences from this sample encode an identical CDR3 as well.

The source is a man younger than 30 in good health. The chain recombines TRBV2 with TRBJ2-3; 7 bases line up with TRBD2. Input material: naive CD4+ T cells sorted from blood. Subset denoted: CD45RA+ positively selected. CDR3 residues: CASSRDYTDTQYF. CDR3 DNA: TGTGCCAGCAGTCGGGACTACACAGATACGCAGTATTTT.